Included here is one TCR beta chain sequence, with context. This clonotype was detected only a few times. It has no known antigen specificity. The record has no base qualities; no much larger clone is one base away. The germline V gene gives CDR1 as ENHRY and CDR2 as SYGVKD. V is pruned by 6 bases and J by 0 bases, leaving 8 bases of the junction without a gene match. There are 16 amino acids in the CDR3, from cysteine to phenylalanine inclusive. Only the CDR3 DNA stays, 48 bases, in frame from base 1. These data are taken from a study of T-cell memory formation after mild COVID-19 (dated by TCRdb to about 2021). Study-level background: Most TCR sequence clusters were specific to one of the two donors. In a couple of donors, T-cell clones that expanded and contracted after mild COVID-19 were followed by sequencing TCRalpha and TCRbeta repertoires longitudinally. The cohort was made up of two young adult volunteers, one female and one male, who were previously healthy.

TCRdb names Illumina NovaSeq 6000 as the instrument used. TCRalpha and TCRbeta cDNA libraries were constructed by 5'RACE with constant-segment primers, with sample barcodes and unique molecular identifiers being introduced. RNA was extracted from every sample with Trizol reagent. Libraries were amplified in two PCR steps, with a second sample barcode and Illumina TruSeq adapters added in the second step. Libraries were sequenced on an Illumina NovaSeq with 2 x 150 bp paired-end reads. On the study's bioinformatics: With migec v1.2.7, reads were demultiplexed and then collapsed into UMI-guided consensus sequences. Using mixcr v2.1.11, UMI consensuses were aligned to TRA and TRB V and J templates and then assembled into clonotypes. A clonotype was counted as expanded or contracted only when both edgeR and NoisET called the clonotype significant, with the noise models trained on biological replicates. For edgeR calls, the cutoffs were a false discovery rate-adjusted p below 0.01 and a log2 fold-change threshold of 1. As an exploratory analysis of dynamics, max-normalized trajectories of the 1000 most abundant clonotypes were examined by PCA with hierarchical clustering. Separately sequenced CD4+ and CD8+ repertoires were used to assign a CD4 or CD8 phenotype to each responding clone. TCRdb handled the public reads itself, with Q25 trimming in fastp and clone calling in MiXCR, and kept productive beta chains. One record per CDR3 amino acid sequence lists the most common genes and DNA. TCRdb's processing, not the study's, gives the V and J calls here. This sample has roughly 100,000 distinct CDR3 sequences in its table, and around an eighth of those were observed once. The ten top clones hold about 27% of the sample.

Study-wide conclusions, independent of this receptor: SARS-CoV-2 specificity of the second-wave clones peaking on day 37 was not confirmed. The study included only two mild cases, and larger cohorts that include severe cases with pre-infection samples were judged to be necessary. Clones that contracted from day 15 to 85 showed balanced CD4/CD8 phenotypes, whereas a second wave of clones that expanded from day 15 to 37 leaned towards CD4+. Some responding clones were found in pre-infection memory, which suggests that pre-existing cross-reactive memory T cells took part in the SARS-CoV-2 response. Contracting CD4+ clones were located mainly in the CM and EM memory subsets, whereas CD8+ clones were found to be enriched in EMRA.

Ficoll-Paque density gradient centrifugation was the method used to isolate PBMCs. In this chain, TRBV10-3 is recombined with TRBJ2-3, and TRBD2 aligns with 8 junction nucleotides. This TCR derives from an adult woman who had mild COVID-19 (a few samples of this study predate the infection). The sample titles of this study are shuffled in the database, so cell type and time point are left out; the donor was told from shared clones. The sample was PBMCs or a T cell subset sorted from them (not recorded which). The nucleotides read TGTGCCATCAGCGATAGCGGGGCAACTAGCACAGATACGCAGTATTTT. The resulting protein is CAISDSGATSTDTQYF.